This T cell receptor beta chain is drawn from a study of blood T cell repertoires in COVID-19. Study background: COVID-19 samples from acute and convalescent phases originated in the United States, Italy and Spain. The cDNA or gDNA used as material had been derived from T cells, B-cell-depleted T cells, or PBMCs.

The CDR3 consists of 13 residues. Between the trimmed V and J ends, which lost 5 bases and 5 bases, there was a span of 12 bases. CDR1 and CDR2 from the germline V gene are SGHAT and FQNNGV. The protocol was immunoSEQ multiplex PCR, while the TCRdb copy is restricted to in-frame clones and leaves out a portion. The repertoire holds about 72,000 clones, roughly 82% seen once, with roughly a sixth in the top ten. What was sequenced was peripheral blood. V is TRBV11-2 and J is TRBJ1-2; D possibly corresponds to TRBD1 (6 bases). The clonotype comes from a human donor in a cohort sampled during active COVID-19. CDR3 DNA sequence: TGTGCCAGCAGCCCGACAGGCTCTTATGGCTACACCTTC. This codes for CASSPTGSYGYTF.